This record concerns one T cell receptor beta chain sequence. The PCR contained 60 Vbeta and 13 Jbeta primers. The data were produced by immunoSEQ multiplex PCR, yet TCRdb's version contains in-frame clones alone and is incomplete. Reported are about 46,000 clones; the ten largest clones contain approximately 1.2%. The entry originates in a study of cytomegalovirus exposure and HLA in healthy donors. There are 17 residues in the CDR3. Per the germline V gene, CDR1 is SGHNT and CDR2 is YYREEE (reference sequence). J was trimmed by 1 base and V by 3 bases; bases with no gene match: 9. Sequenced: PBMCs. This clonotype originated in a middle-aged woman in good health and CMV-seronegative. The chain recombines TRBV5-4 with TRBJ2-2, with 7 bases lining up with TRBD1. The CDR3 coding sequence is TGTGCCAGCAGCTGGACGGACAGGAAGTTGAACACCGGGGAGCTGTTTTTT. Residues: CASSWTDRKLNTGELFF.